This T cell receptor beta chain was identified during a study of response to subunit inactivated influenza vaccine (dated by TCRdb to 2016 to 2019). Some background on the complete study: To follow how T cells responded to a trivalent subunit inactivated influenza vaccine, the researchers relied on deep quantitative profiling of the T cell receptor repertoire.

Library preparation was by RT-PCR. The sequencer was an Illumina HiSeq 2500. TCRdb applied fastp at Q25 and MiXCR to the public reads, then kept only in-frame beta chains. Duplicate CDR3 protein sequences are folded into a single record with the most common DNA and genes. For this sample there are hundreds of thousands of distinct CDR3 sequences; roughly 8.2% appear just once. The ten largest account for 10% to 15% of the sample. This clonotype was detected a few times. Its antigen is still unknown. Within one base of it there is no much larger clone, and no base qualities were kept. CDR1 and CDR2 (MNHEY, SVGAGI) derive from the germline V gene. V drops 0 bases and J drops 0 bases, leaving 6 bases in between. From its cysteine to its phenylalanine, the CDR3 spans 15 amino acids. This entry keeps only the CDR3 DNA: 45 bases, framed from base 1. The full study reports these points: According to the authors, only a limited number of new T cells may be recruited by each seasonal influenza vaccination.

The chain joins TRBV6-5 to TRBJ1-3, with the D gene call left open. Sequencing used PBMCs from blood, obtained less than 30 months after vaccination. This TCR was sampled from a man between 45 and 75 years old who received an inactivated influenza vaccine. Donor details come from another sample of the same person, matched by shared clones. The nucleotide sequence reads TGTGCCAGCAGTTACTCGGTGATCTCTGGAAACACCATATATTTT. The encoded protein is CASSYSVISGNTIYF.